A selection of T cell receptor beta chains follows, all from one sample in a study of technical replicates of blood from several donors. Sequenced by immunoSEQ multiplex PCR; TCRdb stores in-frame clones only, minus some. This sample yields 60,000 to 90,000 clones, of which around 97% are seen a single time; around 0.28% belongs to the top ten. Sequencing was carried out using T cells isolated from PBMCs. The receptors come from a human donor in good health. Each CDR3 is given with its conserved first and last residue. Fields, in order: J gene, CDR3 length, clone size, V gene, D gene, CDR3 protein, CDR3 DNA. D genes are given only for firm matches. Expanded clones are given a class, and other clones once, few, many or no size at all.

TRBJ1-2 | 11 | . | TRBV9 | . | CASSPLYGYTF | TGTGCCAGCAGCCCCTTATATGGCTACACCTTC
TRBJ1-5 | 14 | . | TRBV6-1 | . | CASKSKGEGQPQHF | TGTGCCAGCAAGTCTAAGGGCGAGGGTCAGCCCCAGCATTTT
TRBJ1-5 | 17 | . | TRBV4-3 | . | CASSQDLDPRAGQPQHF | TGCGCCAGCAGCCAAGATCTGGACCCAAGAGCGGGTCAGCCCCAGCATTTT
TRBJ1-3 | 15 | . | TRBV5-1 | . | CASSLAGDSGNTIYF | TGCGCCAGCAGCTTGGCGGGAGACTCTGGAAACACCATATATTTT
TRBJ2-1 | 15 | . | TRBV5-1 | TRBD2 | CASSALAGRNNEQFF | TGCGCCAGCAGCGCCCTAGCGGGCCGTAACAATGAGCAGTTCTTC
TRBJ2-7 | 14 | . | TRBV7-2 | . | CASSLGWLAYEQYF | TGTGCCAGCAGCTTAGGGTGGCTGGCCTACGAGCAGTACTTC
TRBJ2-7 | 13 | once | TRBV7-8 | . | CASSYSSSYEQYF | TGTGCCAGCAGCTATTCCAGTTCCTACGAGCAGTACTTC
TRBJ2-7 | 13 | . | TRBV21-1 | . | CASSLTQGYEQYF | TGTGCCAGCAGCCTAACCCAGGGGTACGAGCAGTACTTC
TRBJ1-5 | 13 | . | TRBV15 | . | CATSRDRGQPQHF | TGTGCCACCAGCAGAGATCGGGGTCAGCCCCAGCATTTT
TRBJ1-5 | 20 | . | TRBV7-8 | . | CASSQVLGADPIYSNQPQHF | TGTGCCAGCAGCCAAGTCCTGGGGGCCGACCCGATCTATAGCAATCAGCCCCAGCATTTT
TRBJ1-2 | 12 | . | TRBV28 | . | CASTGANYGYTF | TGTGCCAGCACAGGGGCTAACTATGGCTACACCTTC
TRBJ1-1 | 12 | . | TRBV29-1 | . | CSVEDGNTEAFF | TGCAGCGTTGAAGACGGTAACACTGAAGCTTTCTTT
TRBJ2-2 | 15 | . | TRBV6-5 | TRBD1 | CASSYPGQGGGELFF | TGTGCCAGCAGTTACCCGGGACAGGGCGGCGGGGAGCTGTTTTTT
TRBJ2-7 | 14 | . | TRBV5-1 | TRBD1 | CASSLEGQPYEQYF | TGCGCCAGCAGCTTGGAGGGACAGCCTTACGAGCAGTACTTC
TRBJ1-1 | 15 | . | TRBV13 | TRBD1 | CASKRTGSWDAEAFF | TGTGCCAGCAAGAGGACAGGTTCGTGGGACGCTGAAGCTTTCTTT
TRBJ2-1 | 13 | . | TRBV6-5 | . | CASYDFFYNEQFF | TGTGCCTCTTATGACTTCTTCTACAATGAGCAGTTCTTC
TRBJ1-3 | 17 | once | TRBV14 | TRBD1 | CASSQDHGTVVNNTIYF | TGTGCCAGCAGCCAAGATCACGGGACAGTTGTAAATAACACCATATATTTT
TRBJ2-1 | 15 | . | TRBV11-3 | TRBD2 | CASSLGLAGGNEQFF | TGTGCCAGCAGCCTTGGACTAGCGGGGGGCAATGAGCAGTTCTTC
TRBJ1-5 | 14 | few | TRBV6-1 | . | CASSEDYSNQPQHF | TGTGCCAGCAGTGAGGACTATAGCAATCAGCCCCAGCATTTT
TRBJ1-1 | 14 | few | TRBV6-6 | . | CASTVQGLNTEAFF | TGTGCCAGCACCGTACAGGGTCTGAACACTGAAGCTTTCTTT
TRBJ2-1 | 15 | . | TRBV10-3 | TRBD1 | CAISGEDREYNEQFF | TGTGCCATCAGTGGAGAGGACAGGGAGTACAATGAGCAGTTCTTC
TRBJ2-4 | 13 | . | TRBV15 | TRBD2 | CATGGGPENIQYF | TGTGCCACCGGGGGAGGGCCGGAAAACATTCAGTACTTC
TRBJ1-4 | 12 | . | TRBV5-1 | . | CASSLHTGKLFF | TGCGCCAGCAGCCTGCACACGGGAAAACTGTTTTTT
TRBJ1-4 | 16 | . | TRBV9 | TRBD1 | CASSVGDRGDNEKLFF | TGTGCCAGCAGCGTAGGGGACAGGGGTGATAATGAAAAACTGTTTTTT
TRBJ2-2 | 14 | . | TRBV7-2 | . | CASLGDTNTGELFF | TGTGCCAGCTTGGGGGACACCAACACCGGGGAGCTGTTTTTT
TRBJ2-1 | 15 | . | TRBV7-2 | . | CASSLAGLSYNEQFF | TGTGCCAGCAGCTTAGCGGGGCTCTCCTACAATGAGCAGTTCTTC
TRBJ2-3 | 16 | once | TRBV7-6 | TRBD1 | CASSLLDRVSTDTQYF | TGTGCCAGCAGCTTACTCGACAGGGTTAGCACAGATACGCAGTATTTT
TRBJ1-4 | 15 | . | TRBV9 | TRBD1 | CASSLSTGTNEKLFF | TGTGCCAGCAGCCTTTCGACAGGGACTAATGAAAAACTGTTTTTT
TRBJ1-4 | 11 | . | TRBV30 | . | CAWSGLEKLFF | TGTGCCTGGAGTGGTCTTGAAAAACTGTTTTTT
TRBJ1-1 | 16 | . | TRBV6-5 | . | CASSYVGIRMNTEAFF | TGTGCCAGCAGTTACGTCGGGATTAGAATGAACACTGAAGCTTTCTTT
TRBJ2-7 | 15 | . | TRBV6-1 | TRBD2 | CASSELAGGPGEQYF | TGTGCCAGCAGTGAACTAGCGGGAGGGCCAGGAGAGCAGTACTTC
TRBJ1-2 | 11 | . | TRBV30 | . | CAWSVTGGYTF | TGTGCCTGGAGTGTAACAGGTGGCTACACCTTC
TRBJ2-7 | 14 | once | TRBV6-5 | . | CASSPTGEENEQYF | TGTGCCAGCAGTCCGACAGGTGAAGAGAACGAGCAGTACTTC
TRBJ2-7 | 20 | . | TRBV28 | TRBD2 | CASSLSTPPTSGITSYEQYF | TGTGCCAGCAGTTTATCCACCCCACCGACTAGCGGGATAACAAGTTACGAGCAGTACTTC
TRBJ2-7 | 13 | . | TRBV7-9 | . | CASSSQDSYEQYF | TGTGCCAGCAGCTCTCAGGATTCCTACGAGCAGTACTTC
TRBJ1-1 | 13 | . | TRBV6-6 | TRBD1 | CATKTGGGTEAFF | TGTGCCACCAAGACAGGGGGCGGCACTGAAGCTTTCTTT
TRBJ1-2 | 13 | . | TRBV5-1 | . | CASSLGQPYGYTF | TGCGCCAGCAGCCTGGGACAACCCTATGGCTACACCTTC
TRBJ2-1 | 17 | . | TRBV5-4 | TRBD2 | CASRGRAGGPSYNEQFF | TGTGCCAGCAGGGGGAGGGCGGGAGGCCCCTCCTACAATGAGCAGTTCTTC
TRBJ2-7 | 13 | . | TRBV7-9 | . | CASSRSTRYEQYF | TGTGCCAGCAGCCGCTCTACTAGGTACGAGCAGTACTTC
TRBJ2-1 | 14 | . | TRBV29-1 | TRBD1 | CSFWTGKSYNEQFF | TGCAGCTTTTGGACAGGGAAATCCTACAATGAGCAGTTCTTC
TRBJ2-7 | 13 | . | TRBV4-2 | . | CASSAGFTYEQYF | TGTGCCAGCAGTGCAGGGTTCACCTACGAGCAGTACTTC
TRBJ2-1 | 15 | . | TRBV7-8 | . | CASSPSDGSYNEQFF | TGTGCCAGCAGCCCTAGTGATGGATCCTACAATGAGCAGTTCTTC
TRBJ1-2 | 13 | once | TRBV29-1 | . | CSVVGRQGSGYTF | TGCAGCGTTGTAGGGCGGCAGGGCAGCGGCTACACCTTC